A selection of T cell receptor beta chains follows, all from one sample in a study of cytomegalovirus exposure and HLA in healthy donors. TCRdb's copy holds only in-frame clones and misses some; the assay was immunoSEQ multiplex PCR. The sample consists of 120,000 to 150,000 clones, about four fifths of them appearing once. The sequenced material came from PBMCs. All receptors come from a female donor in good health and CMV-seronegative. The CDR3 runs from the conserved cysteine through the conserved F or W. D genes are given only for firm matches. The listing skips clone size in some rows; elsewhere it reads once, few, many or a size class.

V: TRBV5-4; D: TRBD1; J: TRBJ1-1; size: -; DNA: TGTGCCAGCAGCCAGAACGGAGGGGGCTGGAACACTGAAGCTTTCTTT; CDR3: CASSQNGGGWNTEAFF
V: TRBV5-1; D: -; J: TRBJ1-1; size: -; DNA: TGCGCCAGCAGCCTGGGTTTATCTTCGAACACTGAAGCTTTCTTT; CDR3: CASSLGLSSNTEAFF
V: TRBV6-5; D: TRBD1; J: TRBJ1-1; size: -; DNA: TGTGCCAGCAGTGACGGACAGGTTGTTGTAGCTTTCTTT; CDR3: CASSDGQVVVAFF
V: TRBV4-3; D: -; J: TRBJ2-1; size: -; DNA: TGCGCCAGCAGCCAAGATGGAGGAGGCAATGAGCAGTTCTTC; CDR3: CASSQDGGGNEQFF
V: TRBV2; D: TRBD1; J: TRBJ1-2; size: once; DNA: TGTGCCAGCCGACAGGGCGGATATGGCTACACCTTC; CDR3: CASRQGGYGYTF
V: TRBV30; D: -; J: TRBJ1-2; size: -; DNA: TGTGCCTGGAGGAACAGCGGTTATGGCTACACCTTC; CDR3: CAWRNSGYGYTF
V: TRBV19; D: TRBD1; J: TRBJ2-3; size: -; DNA: TGTGCCAGTAGTATACCTACAGGGGGCAGCACAGATACGCAGTATTTT; CDR3: CASSIPTGGSTDTQYF
V: TRBV10-3; D: TRBD1; J: TRBJ2-7; size: -; DNA: TGTGCCATCAGAGGGGACAGGGGCTACGAGCAGTACTTC; CDR3: CAIRGDRGYEQYF
V: TRBV5-1; D: -; J: TRBJ2-2; size: -; DNA: TGCGCCAGCAGCTTGGGCCAGGGGACCGGGGAGCTGTTTTTT; CDR3: CASSLGQGTGELFF
V: TRBV6-5; D: -; J: TRBJ1-6; size: -; DNA: TGTGCCAGCAGTCGAGACACCGATAATTCACCCCTCCACTTT; CDR3: CASSRDTDNSPLHF
V: TRBV19; D: -; J: TRBJ1-6; size: -; DNA: TGTGCCAGTATCGGGAGGGCAGAGCCGAATTCACCCCTCCACTTT; CDR3: CASIGRAEPNSPLHF
V: TRBV7-2; D: TRBD1; J: TRBJ1-5; size: -; DNA: TGTGCCAGCAGCTTAGAAAGTCGGGGCCAGGGACAGCTTAATCAGCCCCAGCATTTT; CDR3: CASSLESRGQGQLNQPQHF
V: TRBV28; D: -; J: TRBJ2-7; size: -; DNA: TGTGCCAGCAACAGAGTCGACGAGCAGTACTTC; CDR3: CASNRVDEQYF
V: TRBV18; D: -; J: TRBJ2-3; size: -; DNA: TGTGCCAGCTCACCTCCGGGTTTTAGCACAGATACGCAGTATTTT; CDR3: CASSPPGFSTDTQYF
V: TRBV18; D: TRBD1; J: TRBJ1-2; size: -; DNA: TGTGCCAGCTCACCCTGGACAGGGAACTATGGCTACACCTTC; CDR3: CASSPWTGNYGYTF
V: TRBV10-3; D: -; J: TRBJ1-5; size: -; DNA: TGTGCCATCAGTGACAACTTTAGCAATCAGCCCCAGCATTTT; CDR3: CAISDNFSNQPQHF
V: TRBV29-1; D: -; J: TRBJ2-3; size: -; DNA: TGCAGCGTATCGGAACAGGCAGATACGCAGTATTTT; CDR3: CSVSEQADTQYF
V: TRBV9; D: -; J: TRBJ2-2; size: -; DNA: TGTGCCAGCAGCGCGGTGAGCGGGGAGCTGTTTTTT; CDR3: CASSAVSGELFF
V: TRBV4-1; D: -; J: TRBJ2-3; size: once; DNA: TGCGCCAGCAGCCAACGGAGGGGTGAAGCGGATCCTAGCACAGATACGCAGTATTTT; CDR3: CASSQRRGEADPSTDTQYF
V: TRBV11-2; D: TRBD1; J: TRBJ1-3; size: -; DNA: TGTGCCAGCAGTCGCCTCGACAGGGACGCTGGAAACACCATATATTTT; CDR3: CASSRLDRDAGNTIYF
V: TRBV25-1; D: TRBD2; J: TRBJ2-5; size: -; DNA: TGTGCCAGCAGTGAATGGGAGGGAGGACAAGAGACCCAGTACTTC; CDR3: CASSEWEGGQETQYF
V: TRBV5-1; D: TRBD1; J: TRBJ2-7; size: -; DNA: TGCGCCAGCAGCGGGCGCGACAGGGCCTACGAGCAGTACTTC; CDR3: CASSGRDRAYEQYF
V: TRBV30; D: -; J: TRBJ1-2; size: -; DNA: TGTGCCTGGAGTTTGGGGGGGGTTACCCATGGCTACACCTTC; CDR3: CAWSLGGVTHGYTF
V: TRBV29-1; D: -; J: TRBJ2-3; size: -; DNA: TGCGGCGTCGGTCAGGGGAGAACAGATACGCAGTATTTT; CDR3: CGVGQGRTDTQYF
V: TRBV5-6; D: TRBD1; J: TRBJ2-7; size: -; DNA: TGTGCCAGCAGCCCGTGGACAGGGGGCTACGAGCAGTACTTC; CDR3: CASSPWTGGYEQYF
V: TRBV11-3; D: TRBD1; J: TRBJ1-4; size: -; DNA: TGTGCCAGCAGCTTAGGAGACAGGGGGAGTGGTGAAAAACTGTTTTTT; CDR3: CASSLGDRGSGEKLFF
V: TRBV27; D: -; J: TRBJ1-1; size: few; DNA: TGTGCCAGCAGTTTATCGACAGGCACTGAAGCTTTCTTT; CDR3: CASSLSTGTEAFF
V: TRBV29-1; D: TRBD1; J: TRBJ1-5; size: -; DNA: TGCAGCGTCGGGGCGTCAGGGGGCGCAGGCAATCAGCCCCAGCATTTT; CDR3: CSVGASGGAGNQPQHF
V: TRBV28; D: -; J: TRBJ1-2; size: -; DNA: TGTGCCAGCAGTTTACAGGGGCGGGGCTACACCTTC; CDR3: CASSLQGRGYTF
V: TRBV4-1; D: TRBD1; J: TRBJ1-1; size: -; DNA: TGCGCCAGCAGCCAAAGACGGACAGGGGGTGAAGCTTTCTTT; CDR3: CASSQRRTGGEAFF
V: TRBV19; D: -; J: TRBJ2-7; size: -; DNA: TGTGCCAGTGCGCCGGGACAATCCTACGAGCAGTACTTC; CDR3: CASAPGQSYEQYF
V: TRBV2; D: TRBD2; J: TRBJ2-1; size: -; DNA: TGTGCCAGCAGAGGACTAGCGGGAGTGGCCGAGCAGTTCTTC; CDR3: CASRGLAGVAEQFF
V: TRBV4-3; D: TRBD1; J: TRBJ2-1; size: -; DNA: TGCGCCAGCAGCCACCACTCGGACAGGGCACCCTACAATGAGCAGTTCTTC; CDR3: CASSHHSDRAPYNEQFF
V: TRBV19; D: -; J: TRBJ2-4; size: -; DNA: TGTGCCAGTAGTAACCGGAGGTGGGCGTACTTC; CDR3: CASSNRRWAYF
V: TRBV28; D: -; J: TRBJ1-2; size: -; DNA: TGTGCCAGCAGTCATCCCCTAGCTAACTATGGCTACACCTTC; CDR3: CASSHPLANYGYTF
V: TRBV27; D: TRBD1; J: TRBJ1-2; size: -; DNA: TGTGCCAGCAGTAAGTGGACAGGGGTAAACTATGGCTACACCTTC; CDR3: CASSKWTGVNYGYTF
V: TRBV7-2; D: TRBD2; J: TRBJ2-7; size: few; DNA: TGTGCCAGCAGCTTAGCCGCTAGCGGGAGGACAACCTCCTACGAGCAGTACTTC; CDR3: CASSLAASGRTTSYEQYF
V: TRBV5-6; D: -; J: TRBJ2-3; size: -; DNA: TGTGCCAGCAGCTTGGCGGTACCGAGTGTTAGCACAGATACGCAGTATTTT; CDR3: CASSLAVPSVSTDTQYF
V: TRBV5-5; D: TRBD2; J: TRBJ2-3; size: -; DNA: TGTGCCAGCAGCTTCGGGACTAGGTTGAGCACAGATACGCAGTATTTT; CDR3: CASSFGTRLSTDTQYF
V: TRBV7-2; D: TRBD2; J: TRBJ2-1; size: -; DNA: TGTGCCAGCAGCGCCACTAGCGGGGGTTACAATGAGCAGTTCTTC; CDR3: CASSATSGGYNEQFF
V: TRBV25-1; D: -; J: TRBJ2-3; size: once; DNA: TGTGCCAGCTCGACTAGCACAGATACGCAGTATTTT; CDR3: CASSTSTDTQYF
V: TRBV6-5; D: TRBD2; J: TRBJ2-7; size: -; DNA: TGTGCCAGCAGGTGGAGCGGGAGGGCCTACGAGCAGTACTTC; CDR3: CASRWSGRAYEQYF
V: TRBV5-4; D: -; J: TRBJ2-7; size: -; DNA: TGTGCCAGCAGCTTGGGGGGGCCCTACGAGCAGTACTTC; CDR3: CASSLGGPYEQYF
V: TRBV5-4; D: -; J: TRBJ2-7; size: -; DNA: TGTGCCAGCAGCTTGTCAGGGGGGATAGCCTACGAGCAGTACTTC; CDR3: CASSLSGGIAYEQYF
V: TRBV29-1; D: TRBD2; J: TRBJ2-1; size: -; DNA: TGCAGCGTTGGATCTAGCGGGAGGGGGAATGAGCAGTTCTTC; CDR3: CSVGSSGRGNEQFF
V: TRBV6-1; D: -; J: TRBJ1-2; size: once; DNA: TGTGCCAGCTTAAACAGGGCTACCGACTATGGCTACACCTTC; CDR3: CASLNRATDYGYTF
V: TRBV9; D: TRBD2; J: TRBJ2-2; size: -; DNA: TGTGCCAGCAGCGGGGGACTAGCGGCTTACACCGGGGAGCTGTTTTTT; CDR3: CASSGGLAAYTGELFF
V: TRBV2; D: TRBD2; J: TRBJ2-2; size: -; DNA: TGTGCCAGCAGCGTGACGGTGAAGCGGGGGTACACCGGGGAGCTGTTTTTT; CDR3: CASSVTVKRGYTGELFF
V: TRBV6-1; D: TRBD1; J: TRBJ2-5; size: -; DNA: TGTGCCAGCAGTGAAATGGTCGGTCCAGGGGGGACCCAGTACTTC; CDR3: CASSEMVGPGGTQYF
V: TRBV12-5; D: TRBD1; J: TRBJ2-2; size: -; DNA: TGTGCTAGTGGTTTGGGGGACAGGGGAGCCGGGGAGCTGTTTTTT; CDR3: CASGLGDRGAGELFF
V: TRBV10-3; D: -; J: TRBJ1-3; size: -; DNA: TGTGCCATCACAACGGGAAGCTCTGGAAACACCATATATTTT; CDR3: CAITTGSSGNTIYF
V: TRBV7-2; D: -; J: TRBJ2-3; size: -; DNA: TGTGCCAGTATAGGAGGGGGCGCGGGCACAGATACGCAGTATTTT; CDR3: CASIGGGAGTDTQYF
V: TRBV19; D: -; J: TRBJ2-7; size: -; DNA: TGTGCCAGTAGTATGAGGGTCTCCTACGAGCAGTACTTC; CDR3: CASSMRVSYEQYF
V: TRBV2; D: -; J: TRBJ2-3; size: -; DNA: TGTGCCAGCACCGGGGGACCTAGCACAGATACGCAGTATTTT; CDR3: CASTGGPSTDTQYF
V: TRBV4-1; D: TRBD1; J: TRBJ1-3; size: once; DNA: TGCGCCAGCAGCCAAGGGGGGACAGCCCGAAACACCATATATTTT; CDR3: CASSQGGTARNTIYF
V: TRBV4-1; D: TRBD1; J: TRBJ1-3; size: -; DNA: TGCGCCAGCAGCACTCACCTCCGGGACAGGCAATCTGGAAACACCATATATTTT; CDR3: CASSTHLRDRQSGNTIYF
V: TRBV11-3; D: TRBD1; J: TRBJ2-7; size: -; DNA: TGTGCCAGCAGCCGACAGGGAAACGAGCAGTACTTC; CDR3: CASSRQGNEQYF